A single sample gave rise to the 17 T cell receptor beta chains below, sequenced in a study of chemoradiotherapy in HPV16-positive cancers (dated by TCRdb to 2021 to 2024). To prepare the library, the immunoSEQ multiplex PCR assay was applied. TCRdb holds this immuneACCESS table with in-frame rearrangements only. Some clones are missing; in checked studies, unresolved V genes explain under half, and the rest has no known cause. This sample lists 20,000 or so clones; about four fifths were detected once. The ten largest clonotypes hold more than 3% of the sample. The sample was blood, taken from a patient who underwent chemoradiotherapy. These receptors all stem from a human donor with HPV-associated anogenital cancer.

This clone was picked up one time. The chain links TRBV25-1 to TRBJ1-2; 9 bases match TRBD1. The CDR3 length is 12 residues. Per germline, CDR1 MGHDK and CDR2 SYGVNS. J gave up 7 bases and V 4 bases, and 1 base lay outside the gene matches. The CDR3 DNA reads TGTGCCAGCAGTGCGGACAGGGGTGGCTACACCTTC. Encoded protein: CASSADRGGYTF.

The gene calls are TRBV7-8 and TRBJ2-7; D is undetermined. V was clipped by 0 bases and J by 1 base, with 7 bases between them. The germline gives CDR1 SGHVS, CDR2 FQNEAQ. The CDR3 totals 14 residues. The DNA for the CDR3 is TGTGCCAGCAGCTTAGCGACCGGGTCCTACGAGCAGTACTTC. Translated: CASSLATGSYEQYF.

V gene TRBV28 combines with J gene TRBJ2-1; 8 bases fit TRBD2. The CDR3 has 18 residues. V was clipped by 4 bases and J by 4 bases; unmatched bases: 15. The germline V gene encodes CDR1 MDHEN and CDR2 SYDVKM. In DNA, the CDR3 is TGTGCCAGCAGTTCATATTCCCCAGAAGCGGGGGCATACAATGAGCAGTTCTTC. Translated: CASSSYSPEAGAYNEQFF. Full variable domain (outside the CDR3, taken from reference TRBV28 and TRBJ2-1): DVKVTQSSRYLVKRTGEKVFLECVQDMDHENMFWYRQDPGLGLRLIYFSYDVKMKEKGDIPEGYSVSREKKERFSLILESASTNQTSMYLCASSSYSPEAGAYNEQFFGPGTRLTVL.

V gene TRBV6-6 combines with J gene TRBJ2-1; no reliable D call. Germline assignment: CDR1 MNHNY and CDR2 SVGAGI (reference sequence). Trimming cost V 0 bases and J 5 bases, with 14 bases left between them. The CDR3 extends over 16 amino acids. The CDR3 spells CASSYSFSLRDNEQFF. The CDR3 DNA reads as TGTGCCAGCAGTTACTCGTTCAGCCTGCGCGACAATGAGCAGTTCTTC.

V usage is TRBV7-6 and J usage is TRBJ1-1; no firm D call. V dropped 8 bases and J dropped 2 bases, with 15 bases sitting between them. The CDR3 sequence is 14 residues long. Germline lookup yields CDR1 SGHVS and CDR2 FNYEAQ. This CDR3 is CASAPSDGNTEAFF. In nucleotides, the CDR3 is TGTGCCAGCGCTCCGTCGGACGGAAACACTGAAGCTTTCTTT.

V is TRBV6-4 and J is TRBJ1-6; no reliable D call. Germline assignment: CDR1 MRHNA and CDR2 SNTAGT. The V end was cut by 4 bases, the J end by 6 bases, with 10 bases between. The CDR3 loop spans 14 amino acids. In DNA, the CDR3 is TGTGCCAGCAGTGTGACCCCTGGTAATTCACCCCTCCACTTT. Residues: CASSVTPGNSPLHF.

This chain uses TRBV7-9 with TRBJ1-4; 8 bases agree with TRBD1. V trimming: 0 bases; J trimming: 7 bases; junction bases outside the gene matches: 4. CDR1 and CDR2 (germline): SEHNR, FQNEAQ (reference sequence). This CDR3 contains 15 residues. The CDR3, as DNA: TGTGCCAGCAGCTTAGCTACAGGGGGAGGTGAAAAACTGTTTTTT. It specifies CASSLATGGGEKLFF. Based on the CDR3 plus reference TRBV7-9 and TRBJ1-4, the full variable domain is DTGVSQNPRHKITKRGQNVTFRCDPISEHNRLYWYRQTLGQGPEFLTYFQNEAQLEKSRLLSDRFSAERPKGSFSTLEIQRTEQGDSAMYLCASSLATGGGEKLFFGSGTQLSVL.

Here the CDR3 reads CASGPGSGGARNGELFF. As DNA, the CDR3 is TGTGCCAGCGGACCAGGAAGCGGGGGGGCTAGGAACGGGGAGCTGTTTTTT. The rearrangement uses TRBV6-4 and TRBJ2-2, with 10 bases aligning to TRBD2. CDR1 and CDR2 (germline): MRHNA, SNTAGT. The trim removed 8 bases at V and 7 bases at J, leaving 16 bases unmatched. The CDR3 sequence is 17 residues long.

This clone was seen once. The V gene is TRBV7-8, the J gene TRBJ1-1; the D is unclear. This CDR3 is built from 14 residues. CDR1 and CDR2 (germline): SGHVS, FQNEAQ. V shed 0 bases and J shed 2 bases, with 7 bases lying between them. The CDR3 coding sequence is TGTGCCAGCAGCTTAGCCCGGGATAACACTGAAGCTTTCTTT. Its protein is CASSLARDNTEAFF. Drawing the rest from reference TRBV7-8 and TRBJ1-1, the complete variable domain is GAGVSQSPRYKVAKRGQDVALRCDPISGHVSLFWYQQALGQGPEFLTYFQNEAQLDKSGLPSDRFFAERPEGSVSTLKIQRTQQEDSAVYLCASSLARDNTEAFFGQGTRLTVV.

The chain combines TRBV11-2 with TRBJ2-4; 10 bases agree with TRBD1. The CDR3 is 15 residues long. V lost 5 bases and J lost 5; bases outside the gene matches: 6. The germline CDR1 and CDR2 sequences are SGHAT and FQNNGV. The CDR3 region is CASSQTGTGENIQYF. The CDR3, as DNA: TGTGCCAGCAGCCAAACCGGGACAGGGGAAAACATTCAGTACTTC.

This chain joins TRBV5-5 and TRBJ1-2; D might be TRBD1 (6 bases). This CDR3 contains 14 residues. The germline V gene encodes CDR1 SGHKS and CDR2 YYEKEE (reference sequence). V was pared by 0 bases and J by 7 bases, with 13 bases between. The CDR3 protein is CASSLETGYGGYTF. The CDR3 DNA reads TGTGCCAGCAGCTTGGAAACAGGGTATGGTGGCTACACCTTC.

This sequence joins TRBV7-9 and TRBJ1-2, with unresolved D. This CDR3 is built from 13 residues. Trimming cost V 3 bases and J 0 bases, with 5 bases left between them. The V gene's germline CDR1 is SEHNR and CDR2 FQNEAQ (reference sequence). The CDR3 sequence: CASSLSTNYGYTF. CDR3 nucleotides: TGTGCCAGCAGCTTGTCCACTAACTATGGCTACACCTTC.

The chain combines TRBV10-1 with TRBJ1-2, with 8 bases that match TRBD1. Trimming took 2 bases from V and 5 from J; bases not matched to a gene: 4. The CDR3 totals 14 residues. Germline V gene data show CDR1 as WNHNN and CDR2 as SYGVQD (reference sequence). CDR3 protein: CASSEGQGSYGYTF. The CDR3 DNA reads as TGCGCCAGCAGTGAGGGACAGGGATCTTATGGCTACACCTTC.

The gene calls are TRBV6-1 and TRBJ2-1; D remains ambiguous. The CDR3 sequence is 13 residues long. Per germline, CDR1 MNHNS and CDR2 SASEGT. V was clipped by 1 base and J by 7 bases, with 8 bases between them. The CDR3 sequence is CASSEGFGNEQFF. Here the CDR3 DNA reads TGTGCCAGCAGTGAAGGGTTCGGGAATGAGCAGTTCTTC.

A single count supports this clone. The chain employs TRBV6-4 and TRBJ2-5, with 16 bases that match TRBD2. CDR1 is MRHNA and CDR2 is SNTAGT in the germline V gene. This CDR3 has 16 amino acids. Unmatched junction bases numbered 4, after V lost 4 bases and J lost 5 bases. CDR3 nucleotide sequence: TGTGCCAGCAGTGCGGGACTAGCGGGGGGGCCGGAGACCCAGTACTTC. Protein product: CASSAGLAGGPETQYF.

This rearrangement joins TRBV7-9 to TRBJ2-2; TRBD1 is a possible D gene (6 bases). CDR3 length: 13 amino acids. Between the trimmed V and J ends, which lost 11 bases and 1 base, there was a span of 11 bases. Per the germline V gene, CDR1 is SEHNR and CDR2 is FQNEAQ (reference sequence). CDR3 coding DNA: TGTGCCGGGGACATACTGAACACCGGGGAGCTGTTTTTT. Its translation: CAGDILNTGELFF.

The chain carries TRBV5-4 and TRBJ1-5; D is uncertain. Germline V lookup: CDR1 SGHNT, CDR2 YYREEE (reference sequence). The CDR3 runs 13 residues. The V end lost 3 bases, the J end lost 4 bases, and 8 bases lay between the germline ends. The CDR3 protein is CASSSEPNQPQHF. As DNA, the CDR3 is TGTGCCAGCAGCTCTGAGCCAAATCAGCCCCAGCATTTT.